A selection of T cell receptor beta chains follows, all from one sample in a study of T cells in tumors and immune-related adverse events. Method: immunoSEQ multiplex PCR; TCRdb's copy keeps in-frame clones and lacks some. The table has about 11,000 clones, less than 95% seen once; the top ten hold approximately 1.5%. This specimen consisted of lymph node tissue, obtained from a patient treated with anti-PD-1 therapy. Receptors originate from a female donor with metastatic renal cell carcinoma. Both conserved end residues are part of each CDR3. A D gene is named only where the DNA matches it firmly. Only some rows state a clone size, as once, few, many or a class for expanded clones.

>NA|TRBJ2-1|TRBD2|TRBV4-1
CASSHRTSGAYNEQFF
TGCGCCAGCAGCCACAGAACTAGCGGGGCCTACAATGAGCAGTTCTTC
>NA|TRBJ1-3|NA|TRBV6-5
CASSTDLSGNTIYF
TGTGCCAGCAGTACGGATCTCTCTGGAAACACCATATATTTT
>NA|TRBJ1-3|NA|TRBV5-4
CASSPGGVSPGNTIYF
TGTGCCAGCAGCCCGGGAGGGGTCAGTCCTGGAAACACCATATATTTT
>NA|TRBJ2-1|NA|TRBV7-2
CASSVGGAASSYNEQFF
TGTGCCAGCAGCGTGGGGGGAGCGGCTAGCTCCTACAATGAGCAGTTCTTC
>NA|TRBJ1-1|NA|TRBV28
CASSPGSPGNTEAFF
TGTGCCAGCAGTCCAGGAAGTCCGGGGAATACTGAAGCTTTCTTT
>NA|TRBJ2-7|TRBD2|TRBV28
CASSGLAGVVYEQYF
TGTGCCAGCAGTGGACTAGCGGGAGTCGTCTACGAGCAGTACTTC
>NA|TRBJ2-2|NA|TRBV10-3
CAISGRGSNTGELFF
TGTGCCATCAGTGGGCGAGGATCGAACACCGGGGAGCTGTTTTTT
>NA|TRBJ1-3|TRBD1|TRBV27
CAAVGQGLKNGNTIYF
TGTGCCGCAGTGGGACAGGGTCTAAAAAATGGAAACACCATATATTTT
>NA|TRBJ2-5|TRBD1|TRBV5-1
CASSLARGERDRAETQYF
TGCGCCAGCAGCTTGGCTCGGGGGGAAAGGGACAGGGCAGAGACCCAGTACTTC
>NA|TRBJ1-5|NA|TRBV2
CASGGGTQGNSNQPQHF
TGTGCCAGCGGGGGGGGGACACAGGGAAATAGCAATCAGCCCCAGCATTTT
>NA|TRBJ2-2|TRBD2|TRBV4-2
CASSQELPRGGTGELFF
TGTGCCAGCAGCCAAGAACTGCCGCGGGGGGGTACCGGGGAGCTGTTTTTT
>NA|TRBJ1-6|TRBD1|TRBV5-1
CASSSGTENSPLHF
TGCGCCAGCAGCTCCGGGACAGAGAATTCACCCCTCCACTTT
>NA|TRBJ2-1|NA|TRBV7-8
CASSLDGVYNEQFF
TGTGCCAGCAGCTTAGACGGGGTCTACAATGAGCAGTTCTTC
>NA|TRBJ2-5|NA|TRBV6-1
CASSDSTLQETQYF
TGTGCCAGCAGTGATTCGACACTTCAAGAGACCCAGTACTTC
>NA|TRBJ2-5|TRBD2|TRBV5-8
CASSSPSGSETQYF
TGTGCCAGCAGCTCGCCTAGCGGGAGTGAGACCCAGTACTTC
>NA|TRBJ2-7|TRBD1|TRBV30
CAWHLSQGVHEQYF
TGTGCCTGGCATCTCTCCCAGGGGGTCCACGAGCAGTACTTC
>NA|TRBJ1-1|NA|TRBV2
CASSEQGGGTEAFF
TGTGCCAGCAGTGAACAGGGTGGAGGCACTGAAGCTTTCTTT
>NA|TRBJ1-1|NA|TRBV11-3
CASSLNRVSEAFF
TGTGCCAGCAGCTTAAACAGGGTATCTGAAGCTTTCTTT
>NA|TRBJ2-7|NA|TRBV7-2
CASSPSGPGWGSREQYF
TGTGCCAGCAGCCCTTCTGGCCCTGGCTGGGGGTCTCGCGAGCAGTACTTC
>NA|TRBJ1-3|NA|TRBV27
CASSLRASSGNTIYF
TGTGCCAGCAGTTTAAGGGCCAGCTCTGGAAACACCATATATTTT
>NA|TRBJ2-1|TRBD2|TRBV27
CASRTSSGGYNEQFF
TGTGCCAGCAGAACCTCTAGCGGGGGTTACAATGAGCAGTTCTTC
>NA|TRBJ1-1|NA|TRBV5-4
CASSRVDRMNTEAFF
TGTGCCAGCAGCCGAGTTGACCGGATGAACACTGAAGCTTTCTTT
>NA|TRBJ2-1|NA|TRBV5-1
CASSSRTGVSYNEQFF
TGCGCCAGCAGCTCCAGAACGGGAGTCTCCTACAATGAGCAGTTCTTC
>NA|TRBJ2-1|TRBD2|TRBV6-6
CASRGGNSGSGNEQFF
TGTGCCAGCAGGGGGGGAAATAGCGGGAGTGGTAATGAGCAGTTCTTC
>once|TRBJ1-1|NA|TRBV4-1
CASSSWSTEAFF
TGCGCCAGCAGTTCTTGGAGCACTGAAGCTTTCTTT
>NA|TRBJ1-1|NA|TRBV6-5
CASSYGVIPNTEAFF
TGTGCCAGCAGTTATGGCGTAATTCCGAACACTGAAGCTTTCTTT
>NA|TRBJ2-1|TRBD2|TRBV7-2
CASSLDVAGFNNEQFF
TGTGCCAGCAGCTTAGATGTAGCGGGGTTTAACAATGAGCAGTTCTTC
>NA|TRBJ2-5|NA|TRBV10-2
CASSVSPTETQYF
TGCGCCAGCAGCGTTAGCCCGACGGAGACCCAGTACTTC
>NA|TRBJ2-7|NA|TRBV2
CASSARVSYEQYF
TGTGCCAGCAGTGCCAGGGTCTCCTACGAGCAGTACTTC
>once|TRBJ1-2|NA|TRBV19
CASSLSEGYGYTF
TGTGCCAGTAGTCTATCAGAAGGCTATGGCTACACCTTC
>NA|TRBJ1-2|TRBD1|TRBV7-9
CASSPTQDRVGGYTF
TGTGCCAGCAGCCCGACACAGGACAGGGTGGGAGGCTACACCTTC
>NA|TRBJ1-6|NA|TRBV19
CASRSTTSGNNSPLHF
TGTGCCAGTAGGAGCACAACCTCAGGGAATAATTCACCCCTCCACTTT
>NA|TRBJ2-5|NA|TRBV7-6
CASSLSFQETQYF
TGTGCCAGCAGCTTATCCTTCCAAGAGACCCAGTACTTC
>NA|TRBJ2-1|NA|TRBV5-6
CASSLGRVVPYNEQFF
TGTGCCAGCAGCTTGGGGAGGGTGGTCCCCTACAATGAGCAGTTCTTC
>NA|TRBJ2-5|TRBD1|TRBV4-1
CASSRRTGLNLETQYF
TGCGCCAGCAGCCGCCGGACAGGGCTTAATTTGGAGACCCAGTACTTC
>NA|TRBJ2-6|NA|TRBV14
CARFNGGPVLSGANVLTF
TGTGCCAGGTTCAATGGGGGACCCGTGCTCTCTGGGGCCAACGTCCTGACTTTC
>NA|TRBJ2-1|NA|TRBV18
CASSPPGTAYNEQFF
TGTGCCAGCTCACCACCGGGGACGGCATACAATGAGCAGTTCTTC
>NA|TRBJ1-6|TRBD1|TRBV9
CASSGIEGAQDSPLHF
TGTGCCAGCAGCGGAATCGAGGGGGCGCAGGATTCACCCCTCCACTTT
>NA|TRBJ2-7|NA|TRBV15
CATSRPDGSYEQYF
TGTGCCACCAGCAGACCGGACGGTTCCTACGAGCAGTACTTC
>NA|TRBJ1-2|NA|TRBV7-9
CASSLPPGQEYGYTF
TGTGCCAGCAGCTTACCCCCCGGGCAGGAGTATGGCTACACCTTC
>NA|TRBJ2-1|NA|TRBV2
CASWGGSGNEKYNEQFF
TGTGCCAGCTGGGGAGGAAGCGGCAACGAGAAATACAATGAGCAGTTCTTC
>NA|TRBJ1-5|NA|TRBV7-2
CASSLGSRLNNQPQHF
TGTGCCAGCAGCTTAGGGTCTCGGTTGAACAATCAGCCCCAGCATTTT
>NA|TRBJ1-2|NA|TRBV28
CASSLVLDDYGYTF
TGTGCCAGCAGTTTGGTGTTAGACGACTATGGCTACACCTTC
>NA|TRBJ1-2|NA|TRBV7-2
CASSLEARPRNYGYTF
TGTGCCAGCAGCTTAGAGGCGAGACCGCGAAACTATGGCTACACCTTC
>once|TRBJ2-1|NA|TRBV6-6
CASSYGRPSYNEQFF
TGTGCCAGCAGTTACGGCAGACCATCCTACAATGAGCAGTTCTTC
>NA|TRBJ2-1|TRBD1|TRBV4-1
CASSQGTGGWNEQFF
TGCGCCAGCAGCCAAGGGACAGGGGGTTGGAATGAGCAGTTCTTC
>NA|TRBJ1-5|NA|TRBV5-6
CASSLGSGPSNQPQHF
TGTGCCAGCAGCTTGGGATCGGGGCCTAGCAATCAGCCCCAGCATTTT
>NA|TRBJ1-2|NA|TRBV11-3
CASSRGQNYGYTF
TGTGCCAGCAGCCGCGGACAGAACTATGGCTACACCTTC
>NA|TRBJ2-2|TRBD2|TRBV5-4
CASSLWAGVNTGELFF
TGTGCCAGCAGCTTGTGGGCGGGGGTAAACACCGGGGAGCTGTTTTTT
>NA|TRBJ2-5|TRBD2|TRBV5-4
CASGLLLAASQETQYF
TGTGCCAGCGGCTTATTGCTAGCGGCCTCCCAAGAGACCCAGTACTTC
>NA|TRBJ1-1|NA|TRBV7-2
CASSSDRNTEAFF
TGTGCCAGCAGCTCCGACAGGAACACTGAAGCTTTCTTT